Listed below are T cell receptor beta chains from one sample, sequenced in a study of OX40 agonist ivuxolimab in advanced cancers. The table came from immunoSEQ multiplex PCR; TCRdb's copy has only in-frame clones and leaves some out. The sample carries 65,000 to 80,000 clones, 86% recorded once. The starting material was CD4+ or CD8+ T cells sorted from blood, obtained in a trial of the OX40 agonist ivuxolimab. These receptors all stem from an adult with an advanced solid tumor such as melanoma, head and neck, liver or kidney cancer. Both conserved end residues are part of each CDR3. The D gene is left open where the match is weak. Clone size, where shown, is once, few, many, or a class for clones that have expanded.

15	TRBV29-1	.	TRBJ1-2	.	TGCAGCGTTGAAGTGGACACGTTATGGGACTATGGCTACACCTTC	CSVEVDTLWDYGYTF
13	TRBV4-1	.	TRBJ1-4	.	TGCGCCAGCAGCCAGCAAGTGAGAGAAAAACTGTTTTTT	CASSQQVREKLFF
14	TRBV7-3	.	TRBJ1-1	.	TGTGCCAGCAGCTCAACAGGGATGTCGACTGAAGCTTTCTTT	CASSSTGMSTEAFF
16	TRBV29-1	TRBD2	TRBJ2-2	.	TGCAGCGTACCTTCTCTAGCGGGAGGCGGCACCGGGGAGCTGTTTTTT	CSVPSLAGGGTGELFF
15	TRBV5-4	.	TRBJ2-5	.	TGTGCCAGCAGACCGGGACTGCGGTCGTGGGAGACCCAGTACTTC	CASRPGLRSWETQYF
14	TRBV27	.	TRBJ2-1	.	TGTGCCAGCAGTTTAGTGGACAGATACAATGAGCAGTTCTTC	CASSLVDRYNEQFF
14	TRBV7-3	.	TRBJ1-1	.	TGTGCCAGCAGCTTAAGTGCTGCGAACACTGAAGCTTTCTTT	CASSLSAANTEAFF
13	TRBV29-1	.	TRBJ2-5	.	TGCAGCGTACAGGGACTACTCCAAGAGACCCAGTACTTC	CSVQGLLQETQYF
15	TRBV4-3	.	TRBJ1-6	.	TGCGCCAGCAGCCAAGTGGCAGGACCTAATTCACCCCTCCACTTT	CASSQVAGPNSPLHF
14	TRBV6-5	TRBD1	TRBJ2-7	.	TGTGCCAGCACAAGGGTCGCAGGGGGCTACGAGCAGTACTTC	CASTRVAGGYEQYF
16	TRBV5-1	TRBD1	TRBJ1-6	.	TGCGCCAGCAGCTTGCTGTCAGGGGGTGATAATTCACCCCTCCACTTT	CASSLLSGGDNSPLHF
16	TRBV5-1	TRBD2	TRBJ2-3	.	TGCGCCAGCAGCTTGGTGGGGACTAGTCCCACAGATACGCAGTATTTT	CASSLVGTSPTDTQYF
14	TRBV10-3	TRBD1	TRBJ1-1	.	TGTGCCATCACTTTGACAGGGGAGAACACTGAAGCTTTCTTT	CAITLTGENTEAFF
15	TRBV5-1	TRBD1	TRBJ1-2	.	TGCGCCAGCAGCTTGGCTCCGACAGGGAACTATGGCTACACCTTC	CASSLAPTGNYGYTF
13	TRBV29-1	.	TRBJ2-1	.	TGCAGCGTTGAGGGGGATTGGCGGAGTGAGCAGTTCTTC	CSVEGDWRSEQFF
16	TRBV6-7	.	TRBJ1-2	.	TGTGCCAGCAGTTACTCATCAGGGAGAGTAGGCTATGGCTACACCTTC	CASSYSSGRVGYGYTF
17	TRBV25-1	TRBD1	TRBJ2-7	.	TGTGCCAGCAGTGTCATAGCTGGACAGGGGGCGTCTTACGAGCAGTACTTC	CASSVIAGQGASYEQYF
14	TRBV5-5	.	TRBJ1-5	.	TGTGCCAGCAGCTTGGATAGGGCGGGTCAGCCCCAGCATTTT	CASSLDRAGQPQHF
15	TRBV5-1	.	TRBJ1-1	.	TGCGCCAGCAGCTTAGAGGAGGGAAGGAACACTGAAGCTTTCTTT	CASSLEEGRNTEAFF
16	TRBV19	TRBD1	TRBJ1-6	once	TGTGCCAGTAGTGCGGGACAGGGGGCCCATAATTCACCCCTCCACTTT	CASSAGQGAHNSPLHF
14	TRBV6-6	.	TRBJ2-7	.	TGTGCCAGCAGTTACTCGGCCACCTCCTACGAGCAGTACTTC	CASSYSATSYEQYF
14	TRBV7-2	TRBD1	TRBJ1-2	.	TGTGCCAGCAGCGGGACAGGGGTTGGGCGGGGCTACACCTTC	CASSGTGVGRGYTF
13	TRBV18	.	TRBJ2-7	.	TGTGCCAGCTCTTCCGGGAACTCCTACGAGCAGTACTTC	CASSSGNSYEQYF
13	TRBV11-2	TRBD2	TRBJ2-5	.	TGTGCCAGCAGCCCTATAGCGGGAGGAACCCAGTACTTC	CASSPIAGGTQYF
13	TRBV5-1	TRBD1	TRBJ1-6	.	TGCGCCAGCAGCTTGGACAGGGGTTCACCCCTCCACTTT	CASSLDRGSPLHF
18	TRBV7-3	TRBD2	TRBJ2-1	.	TGTGCCAGCAGCTTAACCAGGACTAGCGGGACGAAGGGGGATGAGCAGTTCTTC	CASSLTRTSGTKGDEQFF
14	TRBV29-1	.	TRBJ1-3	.	TGCAGCGTTGTACGAGTGGGGCTCGGAAACACCATATATTTT	CSVVRVGLGNTIYF
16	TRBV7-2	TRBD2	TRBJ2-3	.	TGTGCCAGCAGCCCCCCGGGACTAGCGAGCACAGATACGCAGTATTTT	CASSPPGLASTDTQYF
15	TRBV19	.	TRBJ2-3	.	TGTGCCAGTACCATAGGGGGTGGTGGCACAGATACGCAGTATTTT	CASTIGGGGTDTQYF
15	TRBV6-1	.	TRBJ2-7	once	TGTGCCAGCAGTGGGGTCGGGCGGGACTCCTACGAGCAGTACTTC	CASSGVGRDSYEQYF
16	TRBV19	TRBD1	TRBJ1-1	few	TGTGCCAGTAGTACTACAGGGGTTAACCTGAACACTGAAGCTTTCTTT	CASSTTGVNLNTEAFF
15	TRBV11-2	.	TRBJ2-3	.	TGTGCCAGCAGCTTAGGGCTAGCTTACACAGATACGCAGTATTTT	CASSLGLAYTDTQYF
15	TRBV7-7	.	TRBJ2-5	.	TGTGCCAGCAGCTTGGGGGCAGCTTTGGGGGAGACCCAGTACTTC	CASSLGAALGETQYF
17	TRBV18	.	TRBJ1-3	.	TGTGCCAGCTCACCCCAACCCAACCTAAGGGGGAGAAACACCATATATTTT	CASSPQPNLRGRNTIYF
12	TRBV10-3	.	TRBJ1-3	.	TGTGCCACCAGGGATGGGAGAAACACCATATATTTT	CATRDGRNTIYF
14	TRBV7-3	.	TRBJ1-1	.	TGTGCCAGCAGCTCAAGGACCGCCGACACTGAAGCTTTCTTT	CASSSRTADTEAFF
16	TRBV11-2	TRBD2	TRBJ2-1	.	TGTGCCAGCAGCGTATCCGGGACTAGCGGGATTTATGAGCAGTTCTTC	CASSVSGTSGIYEQFF
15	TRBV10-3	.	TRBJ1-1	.	TGTGCCATCAGTGAGTCGGGCCAGGCGAACACTGAAGCTTTCTTT	CAISESGQANTEAFF
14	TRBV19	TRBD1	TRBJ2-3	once	TGTGCCAGTAGTAGGACAGGGGGCATAGATACGCAGTATTTT	CASSRTGGIDTQYF
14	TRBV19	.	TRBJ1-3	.	TGTGCCAGTATCGTCGGGGGAACTGGAAACACCATATATTTT	CASIVGGTGNTIYF
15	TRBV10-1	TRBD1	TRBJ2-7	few	TGCGCCAGCAGTGACACCGGGACAGGGGCGGGTGAGCAGTACTTC	CASSDTGTGAGEQYF
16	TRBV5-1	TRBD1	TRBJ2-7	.	TGCGCCAGCAGCTTGGGGGACAGGGACTGGGCCTACGAGCAGTACTTC	CASSLGDRDWAYEQYF
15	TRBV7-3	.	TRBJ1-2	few	TGTGCCAGCAGCTTAACGACGACAGGAGTCTATGGCTACACCTTC	CASSLTTTGVYGYTF